A single sample gave rise to the 10 T cell receptor beta chains below, sequenced in a study of regulatory T cells in long-lasting Graves disease (dated by TCRdb to the early 2020s). Library generation was performed with multiplex PCR. Sequencing used an Illumina HiSeq 4000. iRepertoire HTBI primers and Arm-PCR amplification of CDR3 regions were used to construct TCR beta libraries. TCRdb trimmed public reads at Q25 via fastp, called clones via MiXCR and kept in-frame beta chains. Identical CDR3 protein sequences are pooled into one entry, listed with their most common genes and DNA. This sample is represented by approximately 360,000 distinct CDR3 sequences; roughly 24% of them were singletons. The top ten clones comprise around 30% of the sample. Read against the paper, the sample's time point label means: persistent/refractory GD, antithyroid drugs over 5 years with positive TRAb. For both TCR sequencing and RNA sequencing, RNA was extracted from PBMCs using TRIzol.

The specimen comprised peripheral blood mononuclear cells (PBMCs), sampled when the disease was refractory, from a patient treated with antithyroid drugs. These TCRs come from a woman between 40 and 55 years old with Graves disease. Donor details come from another sample of the same person, matched by shared clones.

At least ten counts were recorded for this clonotype. The rearrangement links TRBV2 to TRBJ2-2; D uncertain. The CDR3 spans 12 residues. Germline V gene lookup returns CDR1 SNHLY and CDR2 FYNNEI. Trimming removed 2 bases from V and 7 bases from J, with 5 bases in between. CDR3 protein: CASSEYIGELFF. CDR3 in DNA: TGTGCCAGCAGTGAATATATCGGGGAGCTGTTTTTT.

The CDR3 spells CASGSGGSGNEQYF. CDR3 coding DNA: TGCGCCAGCGGATCGGGGGGTTCAGGGAACGAGCAGTACTTC. This rearrangement joins TRBV5-1 to TRBJ2-7, with 7 nucleotides matching TRBD2. Germline V gene lookup returns CDR1 SGHRS and CDR2 YFSETQ. CDR3 length: 14 amino acids. With V trimmed by 7 bases and J by 5 bases, 12 bases remained unmatched.

This clonotype was seen at least ten times. The chain combines TRBV20-1 with TRBJ1-6; a weak D match, TRBD1 (5 bases). The CDR3 loop spans 14 amino acids. The germline gives CDR1 DFQATT, CDR2 SNEGSKA (reference sequence). Trimming stripped 5 bases from V and 9 bases from J, with 17 bases between. CDR3 bases: TGCAGTGCTCAGCCGGGACGGCTGGGTTCACCCCTCCACTTT. It translates to CSAQPGRLGSPLHF.

This clonotype showed up many times. The chain combines TRBV11-2 with TRBJ2-7; no clear D gene. Germline CDR1 and CDR2: SGHAT and FQNNGV. CDR3 length equals 14 residues. V gave up 1 base and J gave up 2 bases, with 9 bases separating them. The CDR3 DNA reads TGTGCCAGCAGCTTAGTTCGGAGCCCCTACGAGCAGTACTTC. Translated, it gives CASSLVRSPYEQYF.

The chain joins TRBV10-2 to TRBJ2-2; 13 bases align to TRBD2. Germline trimming cut 0 bases from V and 3 bases from J; bases unmatched to any gene: 10. This CDR3 is built from 20 residues. Per germline, CDR1 WSHSY and CDR2 SAAADI. The CDR3 protein is CASSESVGLAGDWDTGELFF. The CDR3 DNA follows: TGCGCCAGCAGTGAGTCGGTTGGACTAGCGGGAGACTGGGACACCGGGGAGCTGTTTTTT.

This clonotype showed up many times. The V call is TRBV20-1, the J call TRBJ2-5; D is perhaps TRBD2 (5 bases). The CDR3 has 12 amino acids. Trimming removed 6 bases at V and 1 base at J, with 9 bases between. Germline CDR1 DFQATT, CDR2 SNEGSKA (reference sequence). The DNA of the CDR3 is TGCAGTGCCCGCGGGTTCCAAGAGACCCAGTACTTC. Translated: CSARGFQETQYF.

The CDR3 here is CAWSPDSGSNQPQHF. In nucleotides, the CDR3 is TGTGCCTGGAGTCCGGACTCGGGGAGCAATCAGCCCCAGCATTTT. The chain is built from TRBV30 and TRBJ1-5; the D is unclear. This CDR3 is built from 15 residues. Germline lookup yields CDR1 GTSNPN and CDR2 SVGIG (reference sequence). The V gene lost 2 bases and the J gene lost 1 base, with 12 bases spanning the gap.

The CDR3 region is CASRSGTSATLLGEQYF. DNA for the CDR3: TGTGCCAGCAGATCCGGGACTAGCGCAACGTTATTAGGGGAGCAGTACTTC. This sequence joins TRBV6-1 and TRBJ2-7; 10 bases map to TRBD2. The ends lost 6 bases at V and 7 bases at J; junction bases unmatched: 18. Germline loops: CDR1 MNHNS, CDR2 SASEGT. This CDR3 spans 17 amino acids.

The J gene is TRBJ1-6, the V gene TRBV3-1, with 8 bases matching TRBD1. V gave up 3 bases and J gave up 6 bases; unmatched junction bases: 4. Germline V gene sequence: CDR1 LGHDT, CDR2 YNNKEL (reference sequence). The CDR3 spans 15 residues. The CDR3 loop reads CASSHRTGLNSPLHF. Written as DNA, the CDR3 is TGTGCCAGCAGCCACCGGACAGGGCTTAATTCACCCCTCCACTTT.

V gene TRBV19 combines with J gene TRBJ2-7, with 11 bases fitting TRBD1. The CDR3 totals 14 residues. The germline CDR1 and CDR2 sequences are LNHDA and SQIVND (reference sequence). V was pared by 3 bases and J by 2 bases, with 0 bases of the junction left unmatched. The CDR3 region is CASSMGQGAYEQYF. The CDR3 region has the DNA TGTGCCAGTAGTATGGGACAGGGGGCCTACGAGCAGTACTTC.